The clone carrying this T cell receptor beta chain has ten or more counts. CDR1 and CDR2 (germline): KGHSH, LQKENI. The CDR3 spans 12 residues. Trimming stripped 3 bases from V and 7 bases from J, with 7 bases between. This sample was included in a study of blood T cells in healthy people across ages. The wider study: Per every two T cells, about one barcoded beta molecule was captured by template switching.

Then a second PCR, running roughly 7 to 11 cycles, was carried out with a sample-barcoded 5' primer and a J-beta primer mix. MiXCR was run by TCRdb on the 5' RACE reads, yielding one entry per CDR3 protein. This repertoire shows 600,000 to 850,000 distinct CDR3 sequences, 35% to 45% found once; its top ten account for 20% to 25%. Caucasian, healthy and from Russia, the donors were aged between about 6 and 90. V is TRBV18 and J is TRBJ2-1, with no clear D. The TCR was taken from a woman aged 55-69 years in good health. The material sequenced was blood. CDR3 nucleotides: TGTGCCAGCTCACCGAGGTCGAATGAGCAGTTCTTC. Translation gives CASSPRSNEQFF.